What follows are 23 T cell receptor beta chains derived from one specimen sequenced in a study of cytomegalovirus exposure and HLA in healthy donors. With 60 Vbeta and 13 Jbeta primers, the PCR was carried out. The assay was immunoSEQ multiplex PCR, and TCRdb's table has in-frame clones only and misses some. This table has approximately 240,000 clones, 80% to 90% appearing once. The sequenced sample was PBMCs. The receptors were sampled from a young woman in good health and CMV-seronegative.

The CDR3 region has the DNA TGTGCCAGCAGCATAGGGGGCCAGGGGACCTACGAGCAGTACTTC. Amino acids: CASSIGGQGTYEQYF. J is TRBJ2-7 and V is TRBV7-9; 7 bases line up with TRBD1. Trimming took 5 bases from V and 2 from J; bases not matched to a gene: 9. The CDR3 runs to 15 residues. The germline V gene encodes CDR1 SEHNR and CDR2 FQNEAQ (reference sequence).

This chain joins TRBV5-1 and TRBJ2-5, with unresolved D. The CDR3 contains 14 residues. Germline values: CDR1 SGHRS, CDR2 YFSETQ. V lost 0 bases and J lost 1, with 7 bases in between. This CDR3 reads CASSLAAGQETQYF. The CDR3 nucleotides read TGCGCCAGCAGCTTGGCGGCAGGCCAAGAGACCCAGTACTTC.

The chain combines TRBV11-2 with TRBJ2-7; possibly TRBD1 for D (7 bases). Trimming shortened V by 5 bases and J by 3 bases, and 17 bases separated the two germline ends. CDR3 length: 15 amino acids. Germline V gene sequence: CDR1 SGHAT, CDR2 FQNNGV. The CDR3 loop reads CASSPLRQGGYEQYF. As DNA, the CDR3 is TGTGCCAGCAGCCCCCTAAGACAGGGAGGCTACGAGCAGTACTTC. Full variable domain (rest looked up from reference TRBV11-2 and TRBJ2-7): EAGVAQSPRYKIIEKRQSVAFWCNPISGHATLYWYQQILGQGPKLLIQFQNNGVVDDSQLPKDRFSAERLKGVDSTLKIQPAKLEDSAVYLCASSPLRQGGYEQYFGPGTRLTVT.

This sequence joins TRBV2 and TRBJ2-3; 9 positions match TRBD2. The CDR3 totals 14 residues. Germline CDR1 reads SNHLY; CDR2 reads FYNNEI. The trim removed 6 bases at V and 1 base at J, leaving 2 bases unmatched. CDR3 loop: CASRGGGGTDTQYF. CDR3 DNA sequence: TGTGCCAGCAGAGGCGGGGGGGGCACAGATACGCAGTATTTT.

V and J are TRBV19 and TRBJ2-2; 9 bases align to TRBD2. The J segment lost 4 bases and the V segment lost 6 bases, leaving 9 bases of the junction unmatched. The CDR3 has 16 amino acids. Germline values: CDR1 LNHDA, CDR2 SQIVND (reference sequence). CDR3 in amino acids: CASSDRLAGITGELFF. CDR3 in DNA: TGTGCCAGTAGCGATCGGCTAGCGGGGATCACCGGGGAGCTGTTTTTT.

J is TRBJ1-6 and V is TRBV16, with D unresolved. The CDR3 has 16 amino acids. Germline-derived CDR1 and CDR2 are KGHSY and FQNENV. V was shortened by 0 bases and J by 6 bases, with 12 bases between the two germline ends. CDR3 nucleotide sequence: TGTGCCAGCAGCCAATCCCTACTGGGCCTTAATTCACCCCTCCACTTT. Translation gives CASSQSLLGLNSPLHF.

This clone was recorded a few times. This rearrangement joins TRBV6-5 to TRBJ2-1, with 7 bases fitting TRBD2. The CDR3 contains 15 residues. V was pared by 0 bases and J by 3 bases, with 2 bases of the junction left unmatched. The germline V gene encodes CDR1 MNHEY and CDR2 SVGAGI. CDR3 sequence reads: CASSYSIAGYNEQFF. The CDR3, as DNA: TGTGCCAGCAGTTACTCGATAGCGGGCTACAATGAGCAGTTCTTC.

V is TRBV27 and J is TRBJ1-6; 7 bases line up with TRBD1. CDR1 is MNHEY and CDR2 is SMNVEV in the germline V gene (reference sequence). V lost 3 bases, J lost 4 bases, and 6 bases stayed unmatched. The CDR3 spans 16 residues. In DNA, the CDR3 is TGTGCCAGCAGTTTTGGGGACAGAGTATATAATTCACCCCTCCACTTT. Amino acid sequence: CASSFGDRVYNSPLHF.

This chain uses TRBV4-1 with TRBJ1-5; D is possibly TRBD1 (5 bases). Per the germline V gene, CDR1 is MGHRA and CDR2 is YSYEKL. Trimming removed 4 bases from V and 0 bases from J, with 10 bases in between. The CDR3 is 15 amino acids. CDR3: CASSLGEYSNQPQHF. Here the CDR3 DNA reads TGCGCCAGCAGCCTAGGGGAATATAGCAATCAGCCCCAGCATTTT.

The chain recombines TRBV6-5 with TRBJ2-1; D might be TRBD2 (6 bases). The CDR3 loop spans 13 amino acids. Germline values: CDR1 MNHEY, CDR2 SVGAGI. V lost 4 bases and J 9 bases, leaving 13 bases between the germline ends. The CDR3 is CASSFNLATEQFF. The CDR3 bases are TGTGCCAGCAGTTTCAATCTAGCGACTGAGCAGTTCTTC.

The chain combines TRBV5-1 with TRBJ2-1; 7 nucleotides agree with TRBD1. Germline V lookup: CDR1 SGHRS, CDR2 YFSETQ. Trimming cost V 0 bases and J 4 bases; bases outside gene matches: 7. This CDR3 spans 16 amino acids. The CDR3 nucleotides are TGCGCCAGCAGCTTGGGGGGGACAGCCGGATACAATGAGCAGTTCTTC. Protein: CASSLGGTAGYNEQFF.

The rearrangement links TRBV29-1 to TRBJ1-4; TRBD1 aligns across 8 bases. The CDR3 spans 12 residues. CDR1 and CDR2 from the germline V gene are SQVTM and ANQGSEA. After removal of 6 bases from V and 7 bases from J, the junction contained 4 bases not matched to a gene. The CDR3 sequence is CSVGQGGEKLFF. The DNA of the CDR3 is TGCAGCGTCGGACAGGGTGGTGAAAAACTGTTTTTT.

The chain uses TRBV7-2 and TRBJ2-1, with 11 bases identical to TRBD1. Looked up from germline, CDR1 is SGHTA and CDR2 is FQGNSA. The CDR3 totals 15 residues. Unmatched junction bases numbered 5, after V lost 5 bases and J lost 5 bases. This chain's CDR3 is CASSPRDRGNNEQFF. The CDR3 bases are TGTGCCAGCAGCCCGCGGGACAGGGGGAACAATGAGCAGTTCTTC.

The rearrangement uses TRBV2 and TRBJ2-1; 8 bases agree with TRBD1. CDR1 and CDR2 from the germline V gene are SNHLY and FYNNEI. CDR3 length: 16 residues. V gave up 4 bases and J gave up 4 bases; unmatched junction bases: 9. The chain's CDR3 is CASSGGWDRHYNEQFF. The CDR3 region has the DNA TGTGCCAGCAGTGGGGGGTGGGACAGGCATTACAATGAGCAGTTCTTC.

This rearrangement joins TRBV5-1 to TRBJ1-1; tentative D call: TRBD1 (6 bases). Germline V gives CDR1 SGHRS, CDR2 YFSETQ. This CDR3 is 15 amino acids long. V was pared by 4 bases and J by 1 base, with 14 bases between. CDR3 region: CASSLKTTGNTEAFF. The CDR3 region has the DNA TGCGCCAGCAGCCTCAAAACGACAGGGAACACTGAAGCTTTCTTT.

The chain links TRBV4-1 to TRBJ1-1; TRBD1 matches at 8 bases. Trimming at V came to 3 bases and at J to 4 bases, leaving 7 bases not matched to a gene. Germline values: CDR1 MGHRA, CDR2 YSYEKL. The CDR3 extends over 15 amino acids. CDR3 in amino acids: CASSHYRGFSTEAFF. Here the CDR3 DNA reads TGCGCCAGCAGCCATTACAGGGGGTTTAGCACTGAAGCTTTCTTT.

The rearrangement joins TRBV7-9 to TRBJ2-7; TRBD2 might be the D (5 bases). The CDR3 has 13 amino acids. V shed 4 bases and J shed 3 bases, with 10 bases lying between them. Germline CDR1 and CDR2: SEHNR and FQNEAQ (reference sequence). CDR3 in amino acids: CASSSGSGYEQYF. CDR3 coding DNA: TGTGCCAGCAGCTCGGGATCGGGCTACGAGCAGTACTTC.

The V and J genes are TRBV5-1 and TRBJ2-5; 10 positions match TRBD1. CDR1 and CDR2 from the germline V gene are SGHRS and YFSETQ. The CDR3 runs to 16 residues. J gave up 1 base and V 4 bases, and 7 bases lay outside the gene matches. The CDR3 protein is CASSAGTGDLQETQYF. The CDR3, as DNA: TGCGCCAGCAGCGCAGGGACAGGGGATCTCCAAGAGACCCAGTACTTC.

Comments on this clone: The same CDR3 also results from other DNA sequences found in this sample. V and J are TRBV5-1 and TRBJ1-5, with no clear D. The germline CDR1 and CDR2 sequences are SGHRS and YFSETQ. The CDR3 totals 13 residues. The V end was cut by 0 bases, the J end by 4 bases, with 5 bases between. This CDR3 reads CASSLGENQPQHF. CDR3 nucleotides: TGCGCCAGCAGCTTGGGTGAGAATCAGCCCCAGCATTTT.

The V call is TRBV9, the J call TRBJ1-1; D gene unclear. V was clipped by 3 bases and J by 0 bases, with 15 bases between them. The CDR3 extends over 16 amino acids. The germline CDR1 and CDR2 sequences are SGDLS and YYNGEE. CDR3 DNA: TGTGCCAGCAGCGACCCATGGGAGGGCATGAACACTGAAGCTTTCTTT. It is translated as CASSDPWEGMNTEAFF.

A word on this clone: Additional DNA sequences in this sample encode the identical CDR3. The V gene is TRBV18, the J gene TRBJ2-5; D perhaps matches TRBD1 (6 bases). Trimming stripped 0 bases from V and 4 bases from J, with 6 bases between. This CDR3 contains 13 residues. CDR1 is KGHSH, CDR2 LQKENI, per germline. For the CDR3, the DNA is TGTGCCAGCTCACCACCGGGGGCAGAGACCCAGTACTTC. This sequence encodes CASSPPGAETQYF.

The chain uses TRBV11-2 and TRBJ2-5; D gene uncertain. Per the germline V gene, CDR1 is SGHAT and CDR2 is FQNNGV. The ends were cut back, 0 bases at V and 7 bases at J, with 15 bases in the middle. The CDR3 totals 15 residues. CDR3 protein: CASSLEPVSHGTQYF. CDR3 coding DNA: TGTGCCAGCAGCTTAGAGCCGGTGTCGCATGGGACCCAGTACTTC. The full variable domain, rest sourced from reference TRBV11-2 and TRBJ2-5, is EAGVAQSPRYKIIEKRQSVAFWCNPISGHATLYWYQQILGQGPKLLIQFQNNGVVDDSQLPKDRFSAERLKGVDSTLKIQPAKLEDSAVYLCASSLEPVSHGTQYFGPGTRLLVL.

This chain joins TRBV19 and TRBJ1-2, with D tentatively TRBD1 (6 bases). The CDR3 loop spans 15 amino acids. Trimming stripped 1 base from V and 3 bases from J, with 12 bases between. Germline assignment: CDR1 LNHDA and CDR2 SQIVND (reference sequence). The CDR3 bases are TGTGCCAGTAGTATAGTAGGGGGACCTGACTATGGCTACACCTTC. Translated, it gives CASSIVGGPDYGYTF.